Listed below are T cell receptor beta chains from one sample, sequenced in a study of Graves' ophthalmopathy and Graves' hyperthyroidism. TCRdb re-called the multiplex PCR reads with MiXCR, one entry per CDR3 protein. The sample lists 200,000 to 250,000 distinct CDR3 sequences; roughly 27% were seen once. Sequenced material: peripheral blood. Receptor source: a man aged 50 or older with Graves' ophthalmopathy. Both conserved end residues are part of each CDR3. The D gene is left open where the match is weak. Where a row states a size, it is once, few, many or the class of an expanded clone; other rows omit it.

D gene	V gene	J gene	clone size	CDR3 DNA	CDR3 protein
NA	TRBV6-6	TRBJ2-5	many	TGTGCCAGCAGTTACGCGTCTACCCGCAGCGAGACCCAGTACTTC	CASSYASTRSETQYF
NA	TRBV28	TRBJ2-7	NA	TGTGCCAGTACCCCCATCGGGAGCTCCTACGAGCAGTACTTC	CASTPIGSSYEQYF
NA	TRBV6-6	TRBJ1-6	many	TGTGCCAGCAGTTACTCGAACCGGGGGAATAATTCACCCCTCCACTTT	CASSYSNRGNNSPLHF
NA	TRBV27	TRBJ2-4	many	TGTGCCAGCAGTTTAATGGGGGGAAACATTCAGTACTTC	CASSLMGGNIQYF
NA	TRBV7-2	TRBJ2-2	many	TGTGCCAGCAGCTTAGGTCGGGTGTCCGGGGAGCTGTTTTTT	CASSLGRVSGELFF
NA	TRBV19	TRBJ1-1	NA	TGTGCCAGTAGTCTCTTTCCAGGCCGAACGAACACTGAAGCTTTCTTT	CASSLFPGRTNTEAFF
NA	TRBV27	TRBJ2-7	many	TGTGCCAGCAGTTTAACTAGGGTGACCTCTTACGAGCAGTACTTC	CASSLTRVTSYEQYF
NA	TRBV24-1	TRBJ1-2	NA	TGTGCCACCAGTGAGGGCAGAGGCGACGATGGCTACACCTTC	CATSEGRGDDGYTF
TRBD1	TRBV2	TRBJ2-7	many	TGTGCCAGCCTAGACAGGGGGAGCTCCTACGAGCAGTACTTC	CASLDRGSSYEQYF
NA	TRBV20-1	TRBJ2-2	many	TGCAGTGCTAGAGAACTAGCTGCCGGGGAGCTGTTTTTT	CSARELAAGELFF
NA	TRBV27	TRBJ2-2	many	TGTGCCAGCAGTCCTAATGGGGGGAACACCGGGGAGCTGTTTTTT	CASSPNGGNTGELFF
NA	TRBV10-3	TRBJ2-5	many	TGTGCCATCAGTGAGTCCCGAGCAGAAGTTAGGCAAGAGACCCAGTACTTC	CAISESRAEVRQETQYF
NA	TRBV11-2	TRBJ2-7	NA	TGTGCCAGCAGCTTGGGCGAACCCGGCGAGCAGTACTTC	CASSLGEPGEQYF
NA	TRBV5-1	TRBJ2-2	NA	TGCGCCAGCAGCTCCCTCCACACCGGGAAGCTGTTTTTT	CASSSLHTGKLFF
NA	TRBV4-2	TRBJ1-5	many	TGTGCCAGCAGTACAGGTGGGGACAATCAGCCCCAGCATTTT	CASSTGGDNQPQHF
NA	TRBV12-3/TRBV12-4	TRBJ2-2	many	TGTGCCAGCAGACGACACACCGGGGAGCTGTTTTTT	CASRRHTGELFF
NA	TRBV7-9	TRBJ1-5	many	TGTGCCAGCAGCACCGCAGACGGCCATAGCAATCAGCCCCAGCATTTT	CASSTADGHSNQPQHF
TRBD1	TRBV12-3/TRBV12-4	TRBJ1-2	NA	TGTGCCAGCAGTCCACTGGACAGGGCTAAAAGGGGCTACACCTTC	CASSPLDRAKRGYTF
TRBD1	TRBV19	TRBJ2-2	NA	TGTGCCAGTAAAAGTCCGCAGGGGGACACCGGGGAGCTGTTTTTT	CASKSPQGDTGELFF
TRBD1	TRBV12-3/TRBV12-4	TRBJ2-7	NA	TGTGCCAGCAGTGGACAGGGGGCGGGTGAGCAGTACTTC	CASSGQGAGEQYF
NA	TRBV5-1	TRBJ2-7	many	TGCGCCAGCAGCTTGGCCCTCCAATACGAGCAGTACTTC	CASSLALQYEQYF
NA	TRBV24-1	TRBJ1-5	NA	TGTGCCACCAGTGGATTCCTAAGCAATCAGCCCCAGCATTTT	CATSGFLSNQPQHF
TRBD1	TRBV19	TRBJ2-5	many	TGTGCCAGTAGTATTTCTCGCCGACAGGGGGCTGAAAAAGAGACCCAGTACTTC	CASSISRRQGAEKETQYF
TRBD2	TRBV6-5	TRBJ2-7	many	TGTGCCAGCAGTCCCCCCGGGACTAGCGGGAGAGGCGAGCAGTACTTC	CASSPPGTSGRGEQYF
NA	TRBV27	TRBJ1-2	many	TGTGCCAGCAGTTTCCGGGGCCACTATGGCTACACCTTC	CASSFRGHYGYTF
NA	TRBV30	TRBJ1-1	many	TGTGCCTGGACCGGACGGCTTAGGGGCACTGAAGCTTTCTTT	CAWTGRLRGTEAFF